This T cell receptor beta chain was sequenced for a study of CD8 T cells in Susac syndrome (dated by TCRdb to 2018 to 2020). Regarding the study in general: The study used repertoire sequencing to test whether antigen drove CD8+ T cell activation and differentiation in Susac syndrome. The paper's findings and limits, for the study overall: The number of individuals in the TCR sequencing and HLA analysis was acknowledged as relatively small.

RNA was extracted using the RNeasy kit, and about 0.45 to 1 ug of the RNA was reverse transcribed with random hexamers. TCR beta CDR3 regions were amplified with the immunoSEQ multiplex PCR assay covering 54 Vbeta and 13 Jbeta segments. To correct PCR amplification bias, a synthetic template baseline was used for both primer optimization and computational correction. As for how the authors treated the data: Reads were annotated to V, D and J genes per IMGT and analyzed with immunoSEQ Analyzer, keeping only productive sequences. Clonality was computed as one minus Shannon entropy normalized by log2 of the number of productive unique sequences. For each patient and control, public and private clones were evaluated within the 100 most prevalent clones. Clones were defined as Susac-specific when absent from the healthy and MS cohorts, from roughly 1,000 published viral clones and from other ImmuneACCESS disease sequences. TCRdb reran the public reads through fastp at Q25 and MiXCR, keeping productive beta chains. When rows share a CDR3 protein, they turn into one entry using the most common DNA and genes. The V and J calls and clone size come from TCRdb's table, not from the authors' own analysis. In all, the sample holds over 120,000 distinct CDR3 sequences, and roughly 95% of those were seen once. 0.075% to 0.09% of the sample belongs to the ten largest clones.

This clonotype was detected only once. Its target antigen remains unknown. There are no base qualities to consult, and no much larger clone falls within one base. One read alone is weak evidence. Peripheral blood CD8+ and CD4+ T cells from healthy donors, Susac syndrome patients and multiple sclerosis patients were profiled by high-throughput TCR beta sequencing. Healthy donors were included as age- and sex-matched controls. Bulk CD8+ and CD4+ T cells were purified magnetically by negative isolation, whereas CD8+ TEMRA cells were enriched by FACS. Blood was drawn into EDTA tubes, processed within 24 hours, and PBMCs were isolated by density gradient centrifugation. PBMCs intended for TCR sequencing were cryopreserved in liquid nitrogen and thawed later in a water bath at 37 degrees C. The sorted or isolated CD4+, CD8+ and CD8+ TEMRA cells reached a purity of at least 90%. The CDR3 numbers 17 residues from cysteine through phenylalanine. Only CDR3 DNA remains: 51 bases, in frame from the first base. Relative to germline, V is missing 1 base and J is missing 0 bases, with 3 bases of the junction outside any gene match. The germline V gene provides CDR1 SGHRS and CDR2 YFSETQ.

The V gene is TRBV5-1 and the J gene is TRBJ2-6, with 8 middle bases fitting TRBD1. The receptor was isolated from a human donor in good health. The sequenced sample was CD4+ T cells from PBMCs. The CDR3: CASSLYRGSSGANVLTF. The DNA sequence reads TGCGCCAGCAGCTTGTACAGGGGGAGCTCTGGGGCCAACGTCCTGACTTTC.